This is a list of T cell receptor beta chains from one sample in a study of blood T cell repertoires in COVID-19. Sequenced by immunoSEQ multiplex PCR; TCRdb stores in-frame clones only, minus some. The top ten hold under 6% of the sample, which has under 65,000 clones, around 73% seen once. Input material: PBMCs or T cells enriched from blood (not recorded which). The receptors here all came from a woman aged 45-65 years with acute COVID-19. CDR3s include the opening cysteine and the closing phenylalanine or tryptophan. Fields, in order: J gene, clone size, V gene, D gene, CDR3 DNA, CDR3 protein. D genes are given only for firm matches. The size field is filled for only some rows; it gives once, few, many or a size class.

j_call: TRBJ1-2
clone_size: NA
v_call: TRBV10-2
d_call: TRBD1
cdr3_nt: TGCGCCAGCAGTGGTTCCGACAGGGCCCGGGGGGGCTACACCTTC
cdr3_aa: CASSGSDRARGGYTF

j_call: TRBJ1-1
clone_size: NA
v_call: TRBV2
d_call: NA
cdr3_nt: TGTGCCAGCACTAGACAGGACCCGAACACTGAAGCTTTCTTT
cdr3_aa: CASTRQDPNTEAFF

j_call: TRBJ2-3
clone_size: once
v_call: TRBV19
d_call: TRBD2
cdr3_nt: TGTGCCAGTAACCCGACTAGCGGGGGGGCGGCAGATACGCAGTATTTT
cdr3_aa: CASNPTSGGAADTQYF

j_call: TRBJ1-5
clone_size: NA
v_call: TRBV2
d_call: NA
cdr3_nt: TGTGCCAGCAGCGCAGTGGGGCCAGCTCAGCCCCAGCATTTT
cdr3_aa: CASSAVGPAQPQHF

j_call: TRBJ1-2
clone_size: NA
v_call: TRBV27
d_call: NA
cdr3_nt: TGTGCCAGCCGGGAGGCGACGGGAGGCTACACCTTC
cdr3_aa: CASREATGGYTF

j_call: TRBJ2-1
clone_size: few
v_call: TRBV19
d_call: TRBD2
cdr3_nt: TGTGCCAGTAGTATCGCAGCGGGGGGCCGGAGTGAGCAGTTCTTC
cdr3_aa: CASSIAAGGRSEQFF

j_call: TRBJ2-2
clone_size: NA
v_call: TRBV27
d_call: NA
cdr3_nt: TGTGCCAGCAGTCTAAACACCGGGGAGCTGTTTTTT
cdr3_aa: CASSLNTGELFF

j_call: TRBJ1-5
clone_size: NA
v_call: TRBV6-1
d_call: TRBD1
cdr3_nt: TGTGCCAGCAGTGAATACAGGGGGCACAGGCCCCAGCATTTT
cdr3_aa: CASSEYRGHRPQHF

j_call: TRBJ2-2
clone_size: NA
v_call: TRBV14
d_call: TRBD2
cdr3_nt: TGTGCCAGCAGCTTTAGCGGGGGCCCGAACACCGGTGAGCTGTTTTTT
cdr3_aa: CASSFSGGPNTGELFF

j_call: TRBJ1-5
clone_size: NA
v_call: TRBV2
d_call: TRBD1
cdr3_nt: TGTGCCAGCAGTCGACGGACAGGGGGGGATCAGCCCCAGCATTTT
cdr3_aa: CASSRRTGGDQPQHF

j_call: TRBJ2-5
clone_size: few
v_call: TRBV5-1
d_call: TRBD2
cdr3_nt: TGCGCCAGCAGCCCTGGGCGGGGGGCTCAAGAGACCCAGTACTTC
cdr3_aa: CASSPGRGAQETQYF

j_call: TRBJ2-1
clone_size: NA
v_call: TRBV9
d_call: TRBD2
cdr3_nt: TGTGCCAGCAGCCTGAGCGGGAGCTCCTACAATGAGCAGTTCTTC
cdr3_aa: CASSLSGSSYNEQFF

j_call: TRBJ2-2
clone_size: NA
v_call: TRBV5-4
d_call: TRBD2
cdr3_nt: TGTGCCAGCAGCTTGGGATCTTTGCGGGGGACCGGGGAGCTGTTTTTT
cdr3_aa: CASSLGSLRGTGELFF

j_call: TRBJ2-3
clone_size: NA
v_call: TRBV5-5
d_call: NA
cdr3_nt: TGTGCCAGCAGCTTCATCGGACTACCTTACAGCACAGATACGCAGTATTTT
cdr3_aa: CASSFIGLPYSTDTQYF

j_call: TRBJ1-2
clone_size: NA
v_call: TRBV11-2
d_call: NA
cdr3_nt: TGTGCCAGCAGCCCAGGGACATTTGGCTACACCTTC
cdr3_aa: CASSPGTFGYTF

j_call: TRBJ2-5
clone_size: NA
v_call: TRBV11-1
d_call: TRBD1
cdr3_nt: TGTGCCAGCAGCTGGGGACAGGGGTTAGAAGAGACCCAGTACTTC
cdr3_aa: CASSWGQGLEETQYF

j_call: TRBJ1-2
clone_size: NA
v_call: TRBV7-2
d_call: NA
cdr3_nt: TGTGCCAGCAGCTTAAGCGGAGTAAAAGGGTATGGCTACACCTTC
cdr3_aa: CASSLSGVKGYGYTF

j_call: TRBJ1-6
clone_size: NA
v_call: TRBV5-4
d_call: TRBD1
cdr3_nt: TGTGCCAGCAGCCAAGGACAGGGACATTCACCCCTCCACTTT
cdr3_aa: CASSQGQGHSPLHF

j_call: TRBJ2-3
clone_size: NA
v_call: TRBV7-2
d_call: TRBD2
cdr3_nt: TGTGCCAGCAGCTTAGCGCGGGGGGGCAGGACAGATACGCAGTATTTT
cdr3_aa: CASSLARGGRTDTQYF

j_call: TRBJ1-2
clone_size: NA
v_call: TRBV3-1/TRBV3-2
d_call: TRBD1
cdr3_nt: TGTGCCAGCAGCCTAGCAGCTGCAGGGGGGTATGGCTACACCTTC
cdr3_aa: CASSLAAAGGYGYTF

j_call: TRBJ2-7
clone_size: NA
v_call: TRBV29-1
d_call: TRBD1
cdr3_nt: TGCAGCGTTGACGGCAGGGGGCCCCACGAGCAGTACTTC
cdr3_aa: CSVDGRGPHEQYF

j_call: TRBJ1-4
clone_size: NA
v_call: TRBV5-1
d_call: TRBD1
cdr3_nt: TGCGCCAGCAGCACTGGGACAGGTTTAAATGAAAAACTGTTTTTT
cdr3_aa: CASSTGTGLNEKLFF

j_call: TRBJ1-2
clone_size: NA
v_call: TRBV12-2
d_call: NA
cdr3_nt: TGTGCAAGTCGCCCGTGGACCTCAAGGAGAGGGGGCTACACCTTC
cdr3_aa: CASRPWTSRRGGYTF

j_call: TRBJ2-1
clone_size: NA
v_call: TRBV7-9
d_call: NA
cdr3_nt: TGTGCCAGCAGCTCTCTAGCCAGCAATGAGCAGTTCTTC
cdr3_aa: CASSSLASNEQFF